This record looks at one T cell receptor beta chain sequence and its context. Its matching antigen is unknown. This specimen comes from a study of PD-1 blockade in classical Hodgkin lymphoma. Documented time point: cycle 4 day 1 (C4D1), after less than seven weeks of nivolumab. All the patients suffered relapse after autologous stem cell transplantation, and brentuximab vedotin exposure differed. Clones were sequenced by immunoSEQ multiplex PCR, and TCRdb holds only the in-frame ones, with some missing. The repertoire holds about 38,000 clones, with 70% to 80% as singletons. The study's findings and limits: Lower baseline TCR diversity was reported for newly diagnosed patients than for healthy donors. By C4D1, CD4+ diversity increased significantly, especially in complete responders. Causes of the repertoire differences remain undefined, possibly disease activity or prior therapy.

The input for sequencing was peripheral blood mononuclear cells (PBMCs), taken before the fourth cycle of nivolumab. The receptor was derived from a human donor with classical Hodgkin lymphoma.

CDR3 bases: TGTGCCAGCAGCTTAAAAGGGGATAGCTCCTACGAGCAGTACTTC. It specifies CASSLKGDSSYEQYF. The chain joins TRBV11-2 to TRBJ2-7; weak D call: TRBD1 (5 bases). CDR1 and CDR2 from the germline V gene are SGHAT and FQNNGV. The CDR3 is 15 residues long. The V gene lost 2 bases and the J gene lost 0 bases, with 11 bases spanning the gap.